The 17 T cell receptor beta chains reported below all come from one sample, sequenced in a study of a mutant IDH1 vaccine in newly diagnosed glioma. The protocol was immunoSEQ multiplex PCR, while the TCRdb copy is restricted to in-frame clones and leaves out a portion. The table includes around 30,000 clones, around 81% detected once. Time point given: week 47, end of study. Each dose delivered 300 ug of mutant IDH1 20-mer peptide subcutaneously with imiquimod. The antigens of these receptors remain unknown. The specimen was PBMCs, collected from a glioma patient whose treatment included an IDH1 peptide vaccine. All receptors come from a man aged 25-45 years with glioma.

The J gene is TRBJ1-6, the V gene TRBV14, with 7 bases lining up with TRBD1. The trim removed 3 bases at V and 14 bases at J, leaving 10 bases unmatched. CDR1 and CDR2 from the germline V gene are SGHDN and FVKESK. This CDR3 comprises 14 residues. The DNA for the CDR3 is TGTGCCAGCAGCCAGGTGACAGGGAGGAGGACCCTCCACTTT. It specifies CASSQVTGRRTLHF.

The V gene is TRBV5-8, the J gene TRBJ2-2, with D possibly being TRBD1 (5 bases). From germline, CDR1 is SGHTS and CDR2 YDEGEE. V was trimmed by 0 bases and J by 7 bases, leaving 10 bases between them. The CDR3 loop spans 14 amino acids. CDR3 bases: TGTGCCAGCAGCTTGGACAGGTCTAGCGGGGAGCTGTTTTTT. Translation gives CASSLDRSSGELFF.

This chain joins TRBV10-1 and TRBJ2-3, with 11 bases lining up with TRBD2. Per germline, CDR1 WNHNN and CDR2 SYGVQD (reference sequence). The CDR3 totals 15 residues. V lost 8 bases to trimming and J lost 2 bases; unmatched junction nucleotides: 6. The CDR3 DNA follows: TGCGCCAGCGCCCCGGGACTAGCGGACACAGATACGCAGTATTTT. It translates to CASAPGLADTDTQYF.

This clone occurred once. This sequence joins TRBV7-6 and TRBJ2-5; 8 bases align to TRBD2. This CDR3 has 13 amino acids. The V segment lost 4 bases and the J segment 2 bases; nucleotides outside the gene matches: 0. CDR1 SGHVS and CDR2 FNYEAQ come from the germline V gene. In DNA, the CDR3 is TGTGCCAGCAGCTCTAGCGGGCAAGAGACCCAGTACTTC. Its translation is CASSSSGQETQYF.

J is TRBJ1-5 and V is TRBV6-1, with 8 positions matching TRBD1. This CDR3 has 13 residues. Trimming took 7 bases from V and 6 from J; bases not matched to a gene: 5. CDR1 and CDR2 (germline): MNHNS, SASEGT. CDR3 protein: CASMIQGGQPQHF. The CDR3 nucleotides are TGTGCCAGCATGATACAGGGGGGTCAGCCCCAGCATTTT.

The chain links TRBV19 to TRBJ1-2, with D possibly being TRBD1 (6 bases). The CDR3 is 15 amino acids. Germline V CDR1 and CDR2: LNHDA, SQIVND (reference sequence). The V end was cut by 7 bases, the J end by 2 bases, with 17 bases between. In DNA, the CDR3 is TGTGCCAGTACGACCGGGACACACCTCAACTATGGCTACACCTTC. Amino acids: CASTTGTHLNYGYTF.

The chain links TRBV7-2 to TRBJ2-7, with 13 bases matching TRBD2. CDR1 SGHTA and CDR2 FQGNSA come from the germline V gene. V lost 5 bases, J lost 1 base, and 5 bases stayed unmatched. The CDR3 totals 16 residues. The CDR3 bases are TGTGCCAGCAGCCACGGACTAGCGGGGGTGTCCTACGAGCAGTACTTC. Translated: CASSHGLAGVSYEQYF.

This chain joins TRBV28 and TRBJ2-3; D perhaps matches TRBD2 (6 bases). Germline CDR1 is MDHEN and CDR2 is SYDVKM. V was shortened by 6 bases and J by 4 bases, with 17 bases between the two germline ends. The length of the CDR3 is 15 residues. CDR3 bases: TGTGCCAGCAGGGGCTGGTCGGGAGACGCAGATACGCAGTATTTT. Translation: CASRGWSGDADTQYF.

The chain combines TRBV7-2 with TRBJ2-7; D call uncertain. Per germline, CDR1 SGHTA and CDR2 FQGNSA. The CDR3 length is 13 residues. V lost 4 bases, J lost 3 bases, and 10 bases lay in between. The CDR3 region has the DNA TGTGCCAGCAGCTCACCAACACACTACGAGCAGTACTTC. Translation: CASSSPTHYEQYF.

The genes are TRBV5-4 and TRBJ2-7, with 10 bases that match TRBD1. V lost 4 bases, J lost 4 bases, and 5 bases stayed unmatched. This CDR3 region has 14 residues. Per the germline V gene, CDR1 is SGHNT and CDR2 is YYREEE (reference sequence). CDR3 DNA: TGTGCCAGCAGCAAGGGACAGGGGTTGTACGAGCAGTACTTC. Translating gives CASSKGQGLYEQYF.

V gene TRBV7-2 combines with J gene TRBJ2-6; D is uncertain. Germline CDR1 reads SGHTA; CDR2 reads FQGNSA. The V gene lost 4 bases and the J gene lost 1 base, with 14 bases spanning the gap. There are 17 residues in the CDR3. The DNA for the CDR3 is TGTGCCAGCAGCTCACTACCGGGCGGATCTGGGGCCAACGTCCTGACTTTC. Translated: CASSSLPGGSGANVLTF. The variable domain in full, with the rest retrieved from reference TRBV7-2 and TRBJ2-6, is GAGVSQSPSNKVTEKGKDVELRCDPISGHTALYWYRQSLGQGLEFLIYFQGNSAPDKSGLPSDRFSAERTGGSVSTLTIQRTQQEDSAVYLCASSSLPGGSGANVLTFGAGSRLTVL.

The J gene is TRBJ1-4, the V gene TRBV4-3; unclear D gene. Germline CDR1 and CDR2: LGHNA and YSLEER. The CDR3 runs to 13 residues. V lost 4 bases to trimming and J lost 5 bases, with 8 bases between them. The DNA for the CDR3 is TGCGCCAGCAGCCTCTACAGAAATGAAAAACTGTTTTTT. It translates to CASSLYRNEKLFF.

V gene TRBV5-1 combines with J gene TRBJ2-7; either TRBD1 or TRBD2 may fit D (5 bases each). CDR3 size: 12 residues. V gave up 0 bases and J gave up 6 bases, with 7 bases separating them. Germline CDR1 and CDR2: SGHRS and YFSETQ. The CDR3 bases are TGCGCCAGCAGCTTGGGGGGGAGCGAGCAGTACTTC. It yields the protein CASSLGGSEQYF.

The CDR3 DNA reads as TGTGCCAGCAGTTTATCGGGAGGGCTCCACGAGCAGTACTTC. Encoded protein: CASSLSGGLHEQYF. The rearrangement uses TRBV27 and TRBJ2-7; 7 nucleotides agree with TRBD2. The CDR3 runs to 14 residues. Trimming cost V 0 bases and J 5 bases; bases outside gene matches: 4. Germline CDR1 MNHEY, CDR2 SMNVEV (reference sequence).

This chain links TRBV9 with TRBJ1-1; D is unresolved. The CDR3 runs 14 residues. Trimming stripped 0 bases from V and 3 bases from J, with 9 bases between. The V gene's germline CDR1 is SGDLS and CDR2 YYNGEE. CDR3 nucleotide sequence: TGTGCCAGCAGCGTAGGAGAGCTCTACACTGAAGCTTTCTTT. Its protein is CASSVGELYTEAFF.

V usage is TRBV5-4 and J usage is TRBJ2-7; 11 bases align to TRBD2. The CDR3 contains 15 residues. J gave up 3 bases and V 1 base, and 3 bases lay outside the gene matches. Germline V gene data show CDR1 as SGHNT and CDR2 as YYREEE (reference sequence). This CDR3 reads CASSLKTSGGYEQYF. CDR3 sequence (DNA): TGTGCCAGCAGCTTGAAAACTAGCGGGGGCTACGAGCAGTACTTC.

This chain joins TRBV6-5 and TRBJ2-5; D ambiguous. Germline values: CDR1 MNHEY, CDR2 SVGAGI. Trimming stripped 5 bases from V and 2 bases from J, with 12 bases between. This CDR3 region has 14 residues. CDR3 amino acids: CASSPLTVQETQYF. Here the CDR3 DNA reads TGTGCCAGCAGTCCTCTCACGGTACAAGAGACCCAGTACTTC.